This T cell receptor (beta chain) was documented in a study of blood T cell repertoires in COVID-19. Study overall: Both acute and convalescent COVID-19 samples were obtained from the United States, Italy and Spain. In each case, the material was cDNA or gDNA derived from T cells, B-cell-depleted T cells, or PBMCs.

This CDR3 spans 14 amino acids. J lost 7 bases, V lost 4 bases, and 5 bases had no gene match. Germline V gives CDR1 SGHDN, CDR2 FVKESK. About this clone itself: This specimen includes other DNA sequences encoding the same CDR3.

Generated by immunoSEQ multiplex PCR, the TCRdb table keeps only in-frame clones and is missing some. The sample contains about 280,000 clones, about four fifths of which appear only once. V is TRBV14 and J is TRBJ1-2, with 11 bases aligning to TRBD1. Source material: peripheral blood. The sequence came from a woman aged 45-65 years who had recovered from COVID-19. CDR3 sequence (DNA): TGTGCCAGCAGCCCGGACAGGGGGCTAGGTGGCTACACCTTC. Protein: CASSPDRGLGGYTF.